The 19 T cell receptor beta chains below come from one sample, sequenced in a study of regulatory dendritic cells for organ transplantation. The assay was immunoSEQ multiplex PCR, and TCRdb's table has in-frame clones only and misses some. This table holds more than 9,500 clones, roughly nine tenths found once. For these TCRs, the target antigens are not known. Sorted subsets were CFSE-labeled and cultured four to six days with allogeneic dendritic cells. The sequencing sample was made of naive CD8+ T cells from blood cultured with dendritic cells. Subset of the sample: CD45RA+ naive T cells. All receptors come from a human donor in good health.

V usage is TRBV7-9 and J usage is TRBJ2-7, with a tentative D call TRBD1 (5 bases). This CDR3 has 13 residues. The ends were cut back, 1 base at V and 6 bases at J, with 10 bases in the middle. Germline CDR1 SEHNR, CDR2 FQNEAQ (reference sequence). DNA of the CDR3: TGTGCCAGCAGCTTAGGGCAGGGTACCGAGCAGTACTTC. Its translation: CASSLGQGTEQYF.

This clone was found a few times. The chain has TRBV21-1 and TRBJ1-5. TRBV21-1 is reported as a pseudogene. The CDR3 consists of 14 residues. The CDR3 DNA follows: TGTGCCAGCAGCAAAGGAAGGTACAATCAGCCCCAGCATTTT. It codes for CASSKGRYNQPQHF.

The CDR3 coding sequence is TGTGCCAGGCTCGTTTCCCGAGGGGGGAGAAGGAATCAGCCCCAGCATTTT. As protein: CARLVSRGGRRNQPQHF. The genes are TRBV21-1 and TRBJ1-5. TRBV21-1 is termed a pseudogene. The CDR3 has 17 residues.

The chain recombines TRBV7-8 with TRBJ2-7; D unresolved. V was cut by 5 bases and J by 2 bases, with 7 bases left in between. Per the germline V gene, CDR1 is SGHVS and CDR2 is FQNEAQ. The CDR3 has 12 amino acids. CDR3 nucleotide sequence: TGTGCCAGCAGCATGGGGACCTACGAGCAGTACTTC. This translates into CASSMGTYEQYF. The whole variable domain, remainder taken from reference TRBV7-8 and TRBJ2-7, is GAGVSQSPRYKVAKRGQDVALRCDPISGHVSLFWYQQALGQGPEFLTYFQNEAQLDKSGLPSDRFFAERPEGSVSTLKIQRTQQEDSAVYLCASSMGTYEQYFGPGTRLTVT.

V and J are TRBV4-2 and TRBJ2-5; tentative D call: TRBD1 (6 bases). V lost 0 bases and J 4 bases, leaving 9 bases between the germline ends. This CDR3 region has 14 residues. The germline V gene encodes CDR1 LGHNA and CDR2 YNFKEQ. CDR3 in DNA: TGTGCCAGCAGCCAAGACCAGGGGCCAGAGACCCAGTACTTC. The encoded protein is CASSQDQGPETQYF.

The chain is built from TRBV28 and TRBJ2-5; D not resolved. Germline V gives CDR1 MDHEN, CDR2 SYDVKM. This CDR3 region has 13 residues. V shed 9 bases and J shed 2 bases, with 13 bases lying between them. CDR3 in amino acids: CASESLGQETQYF. For the CDR3, the DNA is TGTGCCAGTGAATCCCTCGGTCAAGAGACCCAGTACTTC. The full variable domain, completed using reference TRBV28 and TRBJ2-5, is DVKVTQSSRYLVKRTGEKVFLECVQDMDHENMFWYRQDPGLGLRLIYFSYDVKMKEKGDIPEGYSVSREKKERFSLILESASTNQTSMYLCASESLGQETQYFGPGTRLLVL.

The rearrangement links TRBV4-3 to TRBJ2-3, with D hard to call. Trimming removed 0 bases from V and 3 bases from J, with 4 bases in between. Looked up from germline, CDR1 is LGHNA and CDR2 is YSLEER. CDR3 length: 13 amino acids. This CDR3 reads CASSQDRTDTQYF. CDR3 nucleotides: TGCGCCAGCAGCCAAGATCGTACAGATACGCAGTATTTT.

The chain employs TRBV7-9 and TRBJ1-1, with a tentative D call TRBD1 (5 bases). CDR1 and CDR2 from the germline V gene are SEHNR and FQNEAQ (reference sequence). The CDR3 spans 13 residues. V was clipped by 5 bases and J by 2 bases, with 9 bases between them. CDR3 sequence (DNA): TGTGCCAGCAGCCAAACAGGCAACACTGAAGCTTTCTTT. Translated, it gives CASSQTGNTEAFF.

This clone was seen a single time. V usage is TRBV19 and J usage is TRBJ2-7, with 12 bases that match TRBD1. The CDR3 runs to 14 residues. J gave up 4 bases and V 5 bases, and 3 bases lay outside the gene matches. Germline V CDR1 and CDR2: LNHDA, SQIVND (reference sequence). CDR3 in DNA: TGTGCCAGTAGTTCGGGACAGGGGGCGTACGAGCAGTACTTC. Amino acids: CASSSGQGAYEQYF.

J is TRBJ2-1 and V is TRBV27; no clear D gene. The germline V and J ends were trimmed by 4 bases and 4 bases, with 11 bases remaining between them. CDR3 length: 14 amino acids. Germline loops: CDR1 MNHEY, CDR2 SMNVEV (reference sequence). CDR3 amino acids: CASSSQAEYNEQFF. CDR3 in DNA: TGTGCCAGCAGTTCCCAGGCCGAATACAATGAGCAGTTCTTC.

The chain recombines TRBV19 with TRBJ2-3; TRBD2 matches at 8 bases. The CDR3 is 17 amino acids. Trimming took 1 base from V and 6 from J; bases not matched to a gene: 12. Germline V gives CDR1 LNHDA, CDR2 SQIVND (reference sequence). CDR3 residues: CASSIAASGSPGDTQYF. The CDR3 region has the DNA TGTGCCAGTAGTATAGCGGCTAGCGGGTCCCCCGGGGATACGCAGTATTTT. The full variable domain, its missing parts supplied by reference TRBV19 and TRBJ2-3, is DGGITQSPKYLFRKEGQNVTLSCEQNLNHDAMYWYRQDPGQGLRLIYYSQIVNDFQKGDIAEGYSVSREKKESFPLTVTSAQKNPTAFYLCASSIAASGSPGDTQYFGPGTRLTVL.

This clone was seen a few times. This chain connects TRBV19 to TRBJ1-3; D not resolved. There are 15 residues in the CDR3. The germline gives CDR1 LNHDA, CDR2 SQIVND (reference sequence). V lost 7 bases and J 0 bases, leaving 13 bases between the germline ends. The DNA of the CDR3 is TGTGCCAGTAAAGGAGAAAGACTCTCTGGAAACACCATATATTTT. This translates into CASKGERLSGNTIYF.

The chain combines TRBV5-6 with TRBJ2-7, with TRBD1 matching over 12 bases. CDR3 size: 16 residues. Germline V gene sequence: CDR1 SGHDT, CDR2 YYEEEE. V lost 3 bases to trimming and J lost 6 bases; unmatched junction nucleotides: 10. The CDR3 reads CASSYSPGQGAIEQYF. CDR3 nucleotides: TGTGCCAGCAGCTATAGTCCGGGACAGGGGGCCATCGAGCAGTACTTC.

The chain links TRBV11-2 to TRBJ2-7; no clear D. This CDR3 comprises 12 residues. CDR1 is SGHAT, CDR2 FQNNGV, per germline. Trimming pared 5 bases from V and 5 bases from J, leaving 10 bases between. CDR3 nucleotides: TGTGCCAGCAGCCCGGCCAGGAACGAGCAGTACTTC. It specifies CASSPARNEQYF. Looking up the rest from reference TRBV11-2 and TRBJ2-7 gives the full variable domain: EAGVAQSPRYKIIEKRQSVAFWCNPISGHATLYWYQQILGQGPKLLIQFQNNGVVDDSQLPKDRFSAERLKGVDSTLKIQPAKLEDSAVYLCASSPARNEQYFGPGTRLTVT.

The chain carries TRBV9 and TRBJ1-1; maybe TRBD1 (6 bases). CDR3 length: 13 residues. The germline V gene encodes CDR1 SGDLS and CDR2 YYNGEE. V was cut by 0 bases and J by 3 bases, with 6 bases left in between. The CDR3 bases are TGTGCCAGCAGCGTAGGGGGGCACACTGAAGCTTTCTTT. It yields the protein CASSVGGHTEAFF.

V is TRBV4-1 and J is TRBJ2-5, with 7 bases that match TRBD1. The DNA end is a closer match to TRBJ2-7, so the J assignment may be wrong. This CDR3 contains 18 residues. In germline, CDR1 is MGHRA, CDR2 YSYEKL. CDR3 amino acids: CASSPLLGSGGSSYEQYF. The CDR3, as DNA: TGCGCCAGCAGCCCGTTGTTGGGCTCAGGGGGTAGCTCCTACGAGCAGTACTTC.

The gene calls are TRBV4-3 and TRBJ2-1, with TRBD2 identical over 7 bases. Losses at the gene ends were 2 bases for V and 14 bases for J; bases not matched to a gene: 6. Germline values: CDR1 LGHNA, CDR2 YSLEER. This CDR3 contains 12 residues. CDR3 DNA sequence: TGCGCCAGCAGCCAATTGGGGGGGTTAAAGTTCTTC. It translates to CASSQLGGLKFF.

V and J are TRBV27 and TRBJ1-5; D gene uncertain. Deletions cut 3 bases from V and 7 bases from J, with 13 bases between. The CDR3 totals 14 residues. Germline CDR1 and CDR2: MNHEY and SMNVEV (reference sequence). CDR3 nucleotide sequence: TGTGCCAGCAGTTTCTCGGGTCCCGCGCAGCCCCAGCATTTT. Translated, it gives CASSFSGPAQPQHF.

This clone has only one observation. The V gene is TRBV27, the J gene TRBJ2-1; unclear D gene. CDR1 is MNHEY, CDR2 SMNVEV, per germline (reference sequence). V was shortened by 6 bases and J by 0 bases, with 15 bases between the two germline ends. This CDR3 comprises 16 residues. The CDR3 nucleotides read TGTGCCAGCAGCCCCCTGCTAGAGAACTCCTACAATGAGCAGTTCTTC. Protein sequence: CASSPLLENSYNEQFF.